This paragraph reports one TCR beta chain. This specimen comes from a study of blood T cell repertoires in COVID-19. The Seattle patients, enrolled during active infection, were followed longitudinally. Trimming removed 1 base at V and 1 base at J, with 9 bases between. The CDR3 loop spans 15 amino acids. Germline V gives CDR1 SGHNT, CDR2 YENEEA. TCRdb's table, derived via immunoSEQ multiplex PCR, lists solely in-frame clones and lacks some. The sample consists of 150,000 to 200,000 clones, approximately 85% of them appearing once. This clonotype was obtained from a man older than 75 with COVID-19, enrolled during active disease. Input material: peripheral blood. The V and J genes are TRBV11-3 and TRBJ2-3; D might be TRBD2 (6 bases). This CDR3 is CASSLGASGTDTQYF. In DNA form, the CDR3 reads TGTGCCAGCAGCTTAGGGGCTAGCGGCACAGATACGCAGTATTTT.